A single sample gave rise to the 27 T cell receptor beta chains below, sequenced in a study of cytomegalovirus exposure and HLA in healthy donors (dated by TCRdb to the late 2010s). The method behind the library was the immunoSEQ multiplex PCR assay. For the multiplex PCR, a mixture combining 60 forward primers for TCR Vbeta segments and 13 reverse primers for TCR Jbeta segments was used. Imported from immuneACCESS, the table was reduced by TCRdb to in-frame sequences with V and J called. These copies leave out some clones; in studies compared against another copy, an unresolved V gene accounts for under half, and the cause of the remainder is not known. The sample table holds fewer than 200,000 clones, of which more than 70% were seen once. The ten largest clones capture less than 2% of the sample. The source material was PBMCs. The receptors were sampled from a male donor in good health and CMV-seronegative.

A few counts support this clone. This chain links TRBV6-6 with TRBJ1-1; 7 bases agree with TRBD1. There are 13 residues in the CDR3. Unmatched junction bases numbered 7, after V lost 6 bases and J lost 6 bases. In germline, CDR1 is MNHNY, CDR2 SVGAGI (reference sequence). CDR3 residues: CASSAGQASEAFF. CDR3 DNA sequence: TGTGCCAGCAGCGCCGGACAGGCTTCTGAAGCTTTCTTT.

The chain couples TRBV7-2 to TRBJ1-5; TRBD1 agrees at 7 bases. Germline-derived CDR1 and CDR2 are SGHTA and FQGNSA. V lost 1 base to trimming and J lost 4 bases; unmatched junction nucleotides: 4. CDR3 length: 15 residues. CDR3 protein: CASSLEGQKNQPQHF. In DNA form, the CDR3 reads TGTGCCAGCAGCTTAGAGGGACAGAAAAATCAGCCCCAGCATTTT.

V and J are TRBV13 and TRBJ2-7; D is possibly TRBD2 (6 bases). The CDR3 has 15 amino acids. Trimming removed 5 bases from V and 3 bases from J, with 17 bases in between. Germline values: CDR1 PRHDT, CDR2 FYEKMQ (reference sequence). CDR3 coding DNA: TGTGCCAGCAGCCCTCCGGGAGATAACGACTACGAGCAGTACTTC. It codes for CASSPPGDNDYEQYF.

This clone was picked up a small number of times. The chain carries TRBV6-1 and TRBJ1-2; D uncertain. CDR1 and CDR2 from the germline V gene are MNHNS and SASEGT. Between the trimmed V and J ends, which lost 2 bases and 2 bases, there was a span of 9 bases. The CDR3 is made up of 14 amino acids. CDR3 nucleotide sequence: TGTGCCAGCAGTGAATGGGCAGAGAACTATGGCTACACCTTC. Its protein product is CASSEWAENYGYTF.

The V gene is TRBV18, the J gene TRBJ1-1; D is undetermined. The CDR3 extends over 12 amino acids. In germline, CDR1 is KGHSH, CDR2 LQKENI. Trimming left V 3 bases short and J 4 bases short, with 6 bases between. In DNA, the CDR3 is TGTGCCAGCTCACCCACAGCCACTGAAGCTTTCTTT. Amino acids: CASSPTATEAFF.

The chain couples TRBV7-8 to TRBJ2-5, with 9 bases fitting TRBD2. Trimming cost V 1 base and J 5 bases; bases outside gene matches: 2. Germline V gene sequence: CDR1 SGHVS, CDR2 FQNEAQ. CDR3 length: 14 amino acids. CDR3 nucleotides: TGTGCCAGCAGCTTAGACAGCGGGGGGGAGACCCAGTACTTC. Amino acids: CASSLDSGGETQYF.

In DNA, the CDR3 is TGTGCCAGCAGCACCCAGGGCCGGGAGACCCAGTACTTC. Translating it yields CASSTQGRETQYF. The chain uses TRBV5-6 and TRBJ2-5; a possible D gene is TRBD1 (5 bases). The germline V gene has CDR1 SGHDT and CDR2 YYEEEE. The CDR3 is 13 amino acids. V lost 4 bases and J 5 bases, leaving 12 bases between the germline ends.

The CDR3 nucleotides read TGTGCCAGCACCTATCTGGGCGGGGAAGCTTTCTTT. Encoded protein: CASTYLGGEAFF. The chain uses TRBV6-6 and TRBJ1-1; D is uncertain. This CDR3 contains 12 residues. The germline V and J ends were trimmed by 7 bases and 8 bases, with 14 bases remaining between them. The germline V gene has CDR1 MNHNY and CDR2 SVGAGI (reference sequence).

This clone was recorded once. This chain uses TRBV6-1 with TRBJ2-7; TRBD1 matches at 7 bases. CDR1 and CDR2 from the germline V gene are MNHNS and SASEGT. The length of the CDR3 is 15 residues. J gave up 0 bases and V 5 bases, and 7 bases lay outside the gene matches. CDR3 in DNA: TGTGCCAGCAGTAATACAGGGGCCGGCTCCTACGAGCAGTACTTC. Its translation is CASSNTGAGSYEQYF.

The V and J genes are TRBV5-1 and TRBJ2-7, with 9 bases aligning to TRBD2. V shed 4 bases, J shed 2 bases, and the junction held 1 base outside the gene matches. This CDR3 has 13 amino acids. Germline V lookup: CDR1 SGHRS, CDR2 YFSETQ. The CDR3: CASSASGTYEQYF. The CDR3 bases are TGCGCCAGCAGCGCTAGCGGGACCTACGAGCAGTACTTC.

This chain links TRBV27 with TRBJ2-5; TRBD1 aligns across 10 bases. With V trimmed by 1 base and J by 2 bases, 10 bases remained unmatched. CDR3 length: 18 amino acids. Germline lookup yields CDR1 MNHEY and CDR2 SMNVEV (reference sequence). The CDR3 sequence is CASSLYIPGTGAQETQYF. The CDR3 coding sequence is TGTGCCAGCAGTTTATATATCCCAGGGACAGGGGCACAAGAGACCCAGTACTTC.

The genes are TRBV20-1 and TRBJ1-2; TRBD1 agrees at 10 bases. Germline-derived CDR1 and CDR2 are DFQATT and SNEGSKA (reference sequence). The junction had 6 bases not matched to a gene; V was cut back by 6 bases and J by 11 bases. The CDR3 totals 11 residues. The CDR3 DNA reads as TGCAGTGCCCAAAAGGACAGGGGGTACACCTTC. Its protein is CSAQKDRGYTF.

The J gene is TRBJ1-2, the V gene TRBV28, with unresolved D. Germline V gene data show CDR1 as MDHEN and CDR2 as SYDVKM. Trimming cost V 7 bases and J 8 bases, with 14 bases left between them. The CDR3 sequence is 12 residues long. CDR3 region: CASMAGRYGYTF. For the CDR3, the DNA is TGTGCCAGCATGGCGGGAAGGTACGGCTACACCTTC.

The J gene is TRBJ1-5, the V gene TRBV4-1; no clear D. CDR1 is MGHRA, CDR2 YSYEKL, per germline. The CDR3 consists of 16 residues. Trimming removed 1 base from V and 1 base from J, with 11 bases in between. CDR3 coding DNA: TGCGCCAGCAGCCAAGCCGACTCGGCGAGCAATCAGCCCCAGCATTTT. It codes for CASSQADSASNQPQHF.

This clone was detected only once. J is TRBJ2-1 and V is TRBV7-9; TRBD2 aligns across 15 bases. V shed 5 bases, J shed 7 bases, and the junction held 6 bases outside the gene matches. This CDR3 has 16 amino acids. Germline CDR1 SEHNR, CDR2 FQNEAQ (reference sequence). The CDR3 loop reads CASSGLAGGPNNEQFF. The CDR3 DNA reads as TGTGCCAGCAGCGGACTAGCGGGAGGGCCAAATAATGAGCAGTTCTTC.

The chain recombines TRBV19 with TRBJ2-1; D is possibly TRBD1 (6 bases). The ends were cut back, 5 bases at V and 9 bases at J, with 26 bases in the middle. This CDR3 contains 17 residues. Germline V lookup: CDR1 LNHDA, CDR2 SQIVND (reference sequence). This CDR3 is CASSARTNRPGVPEQFF. The CDR3 DNA reads TGTGCCAGTAGTGCACGAACCAACAGACCAGGGGTTCCTGAGCAGTTCTTC.

With regard to this clone: This specimen includes other DNA sequences encoding the same CDR3. V usage is TRBV6-1 and J usage is TRBJ2-5; the match to TRBD1 covers 8 bases. Germline-derived CDR1 and CDR2 are MNHNS and SASEGT. CDR3 size: 13 residues. With 4 bases clipped from V and 4 bases from J, the junction kept 2 bases outside the gene matches. This CDR3 is CASSGDRGETQYF. The DNA of the CDR3 is TGTGCCAGCAGTGGCGACAGGGGAGAGACCCAGTACTTC.

This clone showed up just once. The CDR3 nucleotides are TGTGCCAGCACTTCCACTAGCGGGGTTCCCTCTGGGGCCAACGTCCTGACTTTC. Amino acid sequence: CASTSTSGVPSGANVLTF. The rearrangement joins TRBV7-3 to TRBJ2-6; 10 positions match TRBD2. V shed 7 bases, J shed 0 bases, and the junction held 9 bases outside the gene matches. CDR1 and CDR2 from the germline V gene are SGHTA and FQGTGA. This CDR3 region has 18 residues.

The gene calls are TRBV6-4 and TRBJ2-7; possibly TRBD1 for D (7 bases). The ends were cut back, 6 bases at V and 3 bases at J, with 21 bases in the middle. The germline gives CDR1 MRHNA, CDR2 SNTAGT. CDR3 size: 16 residues. The CDR3 reads CASSNPRNRGLYEQYF. CDR3 in DNA: TGTGCCAGCAGCAACCCTCGTAACAGGGGACTCTACGAGCAGTACTTC.

The CDR3: CASSAPPIFGGGGSTGELFF. The CDR3 DNA is TGCGCCAGCAGTGCGCCCCCGATCTTTGGCGGGGGAGGGAGCACCGGGGAGCTGTTTTTT. The chain has TRBV10-2 and TRBJ2-2; TRBD2 matches 7 bases. Germline V gene sequence: CDR1 WSHSY, CDR2 SAAADI. This CDR3 has 20 residues. V was pared by 4 bases and J by 4 bases, with 21 bases of the junction left unmatched.

The chain combines TRBV13 with TRBJ2-3; 7 bases fit TRBD2. Germline V lookup: CDR1 PRHDT, CDR2 FYEKMQ (reference sequence). The trim removed 2 bases at V and 5 bases at J, leaving 7 bases unmatched. CDR3 size: 15 residues. Here the CDR3 DNA reads TGTGCCAGCAGCTTACTTGCGGGAGTCGGAGATACGCAGTATTTT. Protein: CASSLLAGVGDTQYF.

V is TRBV19 and J is TRBJ1-4, with D unresolved. The CDR3 covers 13 residues. The germline V gene encodes CDR1 LNHDA and CDR2 SQIVND (reference sequence). V lost 8 bases and J 5 bases, leaving 12 bases between the germline ends. CDR3 protein: CASRGLTNEKLFF. CDR3 DNA sequence: TGTGCCAGTCGTGGGCTTACGAATGAAAAACTGTTTTTT.

The CDR3 nucleotides read TGCGCCAGCAGCCATATGGACAGGACTAAACGACCAAATCAGCCCCAGCATTTT. Translated, it gives CASSHMDRTKRPNQPQHF. V and J are TRBV4-3 and TRBJ1-5; 7 bases are a match to TRBD1. CDR3 length: 18 amino acids. J lost 4 bases, V lost 3 bases, and 15 bases had no gene match. CDR1 is LGHNA and CDR2 is YSLEER in the germline V gene.

This chain links TRBV7-3 with TRBJ2-2, with 7 bases identical to TRBD1. The CDR3 has 14 residues. The germline V gene encodes CDR1 SGHTA and CDR2 FQGTGA. V gave up 6 bases and J gave up 7 bases; unmatched junction bases: 8. CDR3 loop: CASSRLDRDGELFF. CDR3 in DNA: TGTGCCAGCAGTCGCCTCGACAGGGACGGGGAGCTGTTTTTT.

This chain joins TRBV28 and TRBJ1-1, with TRBD1 as a possible D gene (5 bases). Trimming removed 10 bases from V and 0 bases from J, with 9 bases in between. This CDR3 has 12 residues. The germline CDR1 and CDR2 sequences are MDHEN and SYDVKM. The CDR3 spells CATSDMNTEAFF. The CDR3 DNA follows: TGTGCCACCTCGGACATGAACACTGAAGCTTTCTTT. The full variable domain, with the rest looked up from reference TRBV28 and TRBJ1-1, is DVKVTQSSRYLVKRTGEKVFLECVQDMDHENMFWYRQDPGLGLRLIYFSYDVKMKEKGDIPEGYSVSREKKERFSLILESASTNQTSMYLCATSDMNTEAFFGQGTRLTVV.

CDR3 DNA: TGTGCCAGCTCATATGGGACAGGGAGATCCTATGGCTACACCTTC. Its protein is CASSYGTGRSYGYTF. The gene calls are TRBV18 and TRBJ1-2; 9 nucleotides match TRBD1. V lost 5 bases to trimming and J lost 4 bases; unmatched junction nucleotides: 8. Germline CDR1 KGHSH, CDR2 LQKENI. The CDR3 covers 15 residues.

The rearrangement uses TRBV5-6 and TRBJ1-1; tentatively, D is TRBD1 (6 bases). Germline values: CDR1 SGHDT, CDR2 YYEEEE. V was trimmed by 0 bases and J by 2 bases, leaving 14 bases between them. The CDR3 length is 16 residues. The CDR3 nucleotides are TGTGCCAGCAGCTTGGTTGATAGGGGGATAAACACTGAAGCTTTCTTT. It codes for CASSLVDRGINTEAFF.